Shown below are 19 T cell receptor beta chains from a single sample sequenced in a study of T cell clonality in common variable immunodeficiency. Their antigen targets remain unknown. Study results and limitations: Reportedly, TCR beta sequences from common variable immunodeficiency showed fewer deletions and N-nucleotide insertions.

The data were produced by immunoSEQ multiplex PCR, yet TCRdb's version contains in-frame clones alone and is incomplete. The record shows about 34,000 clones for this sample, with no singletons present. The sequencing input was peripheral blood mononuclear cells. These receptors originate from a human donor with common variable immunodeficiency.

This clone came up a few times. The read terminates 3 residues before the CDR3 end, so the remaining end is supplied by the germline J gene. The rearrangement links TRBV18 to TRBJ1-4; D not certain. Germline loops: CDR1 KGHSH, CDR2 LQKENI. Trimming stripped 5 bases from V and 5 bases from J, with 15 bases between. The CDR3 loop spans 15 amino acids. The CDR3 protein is CASSLGSGTNEKLFF. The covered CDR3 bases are TGTGCCAGCTCATTAGGATCGGGTACCAATGAAAAA.

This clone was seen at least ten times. The CDR3 sequence: CASSLERVFTDTQYF. CDR3 bases read: TGCGCCAGCAGCTTGGAACGGGTTTTCACAGATACG. The gene calls are TRBV5-1 and TRBJ2-3; D call uncertain. The read ends 3 residues shy of where the CDR3 ends; the end is completed using the germline J gene. CDR1 and CDR2 (germline): SGHRS, YFSETQ. Trimming took off 0 bases at V and 2 bases at J, with 10 bases between the two ends. The CDR3 has 15 amino acids.

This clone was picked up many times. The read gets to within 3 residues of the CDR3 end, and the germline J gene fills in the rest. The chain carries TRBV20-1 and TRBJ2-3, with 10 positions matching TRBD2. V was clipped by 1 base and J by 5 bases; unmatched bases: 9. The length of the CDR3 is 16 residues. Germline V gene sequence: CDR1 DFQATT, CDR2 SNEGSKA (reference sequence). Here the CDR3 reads CSARVLAGVRGDTQYF. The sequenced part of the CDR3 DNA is TGCAGTGCTAGAGTTCTAGCGGGAGTTCGGGGAGATACG.

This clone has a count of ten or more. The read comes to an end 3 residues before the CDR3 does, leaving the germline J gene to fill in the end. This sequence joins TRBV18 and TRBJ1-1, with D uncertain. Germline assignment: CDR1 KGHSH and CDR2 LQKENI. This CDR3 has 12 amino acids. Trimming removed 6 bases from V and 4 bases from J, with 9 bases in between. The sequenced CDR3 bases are TGTGCCAGCTCCGCGGGCGGCACTGAA. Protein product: CASSAGGTE. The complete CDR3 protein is CASSAGGTEAFF.

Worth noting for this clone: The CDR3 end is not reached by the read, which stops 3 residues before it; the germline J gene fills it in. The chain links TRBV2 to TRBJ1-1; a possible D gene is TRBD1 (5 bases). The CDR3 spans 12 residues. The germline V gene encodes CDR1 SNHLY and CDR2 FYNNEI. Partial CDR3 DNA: TGTGCCAGCAGTGGAGGGGATACAGAA. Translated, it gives CASSGGDTE. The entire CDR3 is CASSGGDTEAFF.

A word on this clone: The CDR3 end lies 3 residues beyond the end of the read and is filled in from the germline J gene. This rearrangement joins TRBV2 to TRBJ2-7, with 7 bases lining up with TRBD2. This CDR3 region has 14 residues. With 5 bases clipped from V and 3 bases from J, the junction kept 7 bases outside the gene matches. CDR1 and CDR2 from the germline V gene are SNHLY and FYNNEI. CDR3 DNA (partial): TGTGCCAGCAGTTATAGCGGGCCGGACTACGAG. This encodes CASSYSGPDYE. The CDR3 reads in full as CASSYSGPDYEQYF.

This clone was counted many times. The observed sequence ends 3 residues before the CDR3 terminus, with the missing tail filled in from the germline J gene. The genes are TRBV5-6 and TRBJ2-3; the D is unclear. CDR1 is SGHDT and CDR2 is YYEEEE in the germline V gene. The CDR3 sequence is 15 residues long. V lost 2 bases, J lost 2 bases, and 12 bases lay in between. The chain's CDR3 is CASSFFQVPTDTQYF. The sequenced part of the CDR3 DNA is TGTGCCAGCAGCTTTTTCCAGGTCCCCACAGATACG.

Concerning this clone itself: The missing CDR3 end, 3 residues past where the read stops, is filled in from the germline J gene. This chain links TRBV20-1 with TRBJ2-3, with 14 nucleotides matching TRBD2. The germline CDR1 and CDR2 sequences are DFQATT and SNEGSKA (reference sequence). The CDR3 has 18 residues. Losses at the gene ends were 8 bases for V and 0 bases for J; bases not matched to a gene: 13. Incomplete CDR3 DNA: TGCAGTTATTGGGCAGGGACTAGCGGGAGTGGAAGCACAGATACG. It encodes CSYWAGTSGSGSTDT. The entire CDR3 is CSYWAGTSGSGSTDTQYF.

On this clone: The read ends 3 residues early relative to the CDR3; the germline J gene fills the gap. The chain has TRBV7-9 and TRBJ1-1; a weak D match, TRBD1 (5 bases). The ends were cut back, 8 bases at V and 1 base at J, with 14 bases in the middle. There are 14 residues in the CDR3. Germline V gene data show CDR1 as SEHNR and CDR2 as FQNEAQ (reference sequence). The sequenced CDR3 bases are TGTGCCAGCGGGAAGGGGCAAAAGAACACTGAA. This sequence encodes CASGKGQKNTE. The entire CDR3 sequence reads CASGKGQKNTEAFF.

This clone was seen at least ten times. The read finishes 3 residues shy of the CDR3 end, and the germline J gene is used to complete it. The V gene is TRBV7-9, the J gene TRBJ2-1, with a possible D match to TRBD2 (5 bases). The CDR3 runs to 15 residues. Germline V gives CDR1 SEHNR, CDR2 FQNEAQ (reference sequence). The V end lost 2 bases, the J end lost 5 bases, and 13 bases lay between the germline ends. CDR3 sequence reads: CASSLTIQLDNEQFF. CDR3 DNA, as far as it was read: TGTGCCAGCAGCTTAACCATTCAACTAGACAATGAG. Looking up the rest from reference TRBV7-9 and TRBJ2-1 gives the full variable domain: DTGVSQNPRHKITKRGQNVTFRCDPISEHNRLYWYRQTLGQGPEFLTYFQNEAQLEKSRLLSDRFSAERPKGSFSTLEIQRTEQGDSAMYLCASSLTIQLDNEQFFGPGTRLTVL.

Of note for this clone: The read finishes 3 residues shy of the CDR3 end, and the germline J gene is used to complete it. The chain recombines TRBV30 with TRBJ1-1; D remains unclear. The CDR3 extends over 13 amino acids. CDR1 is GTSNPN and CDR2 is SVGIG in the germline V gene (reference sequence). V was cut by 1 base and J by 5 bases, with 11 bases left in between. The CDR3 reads CAWSGLRRTEAFF. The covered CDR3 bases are TGTGCCTGGAGTGGACTAAGGAGGACTGAA.

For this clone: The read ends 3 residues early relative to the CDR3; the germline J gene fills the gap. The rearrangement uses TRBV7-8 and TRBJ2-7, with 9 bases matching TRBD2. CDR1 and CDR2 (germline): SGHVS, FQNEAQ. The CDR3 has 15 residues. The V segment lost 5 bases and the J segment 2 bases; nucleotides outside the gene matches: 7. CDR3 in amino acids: CASSPGLATAYEQYF. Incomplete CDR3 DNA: TGTGCCAGCAGCCCCGGACTAGCGACAGCCTACGAG.

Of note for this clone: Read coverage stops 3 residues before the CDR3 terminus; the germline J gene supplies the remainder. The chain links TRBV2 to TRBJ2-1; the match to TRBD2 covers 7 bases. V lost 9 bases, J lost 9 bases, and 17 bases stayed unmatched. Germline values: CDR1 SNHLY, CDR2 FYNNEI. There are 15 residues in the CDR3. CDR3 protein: CASFIAGGRQGEQFF. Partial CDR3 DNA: TGTGCCAGTTTTATAGCGGGTGGACGCCAGGGTGAG. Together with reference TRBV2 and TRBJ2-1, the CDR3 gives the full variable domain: EPEVTQTPSHQVTQMGQEVILRCVPISNHLYFYWYRQILGQKVEFLVSFYNNEISEKSEIFDDQFSVERPDGSNFTLKIRSTKLEDSAMYFCASFIAGGRQGEQFFGPGTRLTVL.

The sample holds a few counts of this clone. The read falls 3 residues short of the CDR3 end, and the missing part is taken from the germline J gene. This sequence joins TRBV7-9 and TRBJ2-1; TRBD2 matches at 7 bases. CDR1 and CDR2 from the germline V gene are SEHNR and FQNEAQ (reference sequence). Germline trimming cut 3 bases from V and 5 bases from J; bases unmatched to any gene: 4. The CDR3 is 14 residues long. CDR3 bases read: TGTGCCAGCAGCTTGCGGGACTATAACAATGAG. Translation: CASSLRDYNNE. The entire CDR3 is CASSLRDYNNEQFF.

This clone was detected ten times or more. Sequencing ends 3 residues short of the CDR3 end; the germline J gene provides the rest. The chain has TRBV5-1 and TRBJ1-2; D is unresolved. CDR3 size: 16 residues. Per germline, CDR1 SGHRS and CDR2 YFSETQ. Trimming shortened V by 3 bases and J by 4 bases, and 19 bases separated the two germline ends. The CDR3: CASSSLSGEIRYGYTF. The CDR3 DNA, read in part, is TGCGCCAGCAGCTCACTATCCGGAGAGATACGCTATGGC.

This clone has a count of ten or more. CDR3 DNA, as far as it was read: TGTGCCAGTAGTACCGGGACAGCGGATAATGAAAAA. Translated: CASSTGTADNEK. The whole CDR3 protein reads CASSTGTADNEKLFF. This rearrangement joins TRBV19 to TRBJ1-4; 7 bases line up with TRBD1. The read ends 3 residues early relative to the CDR3; the germline J gene fills the gap. Per germline, CDR1 LNHDA and CDR2 SQIVND (reference sequence). CDR3 size: 15 residues. The trim removed 4 bases at V and 4 bases at J, leaving 6 bases unmatched.

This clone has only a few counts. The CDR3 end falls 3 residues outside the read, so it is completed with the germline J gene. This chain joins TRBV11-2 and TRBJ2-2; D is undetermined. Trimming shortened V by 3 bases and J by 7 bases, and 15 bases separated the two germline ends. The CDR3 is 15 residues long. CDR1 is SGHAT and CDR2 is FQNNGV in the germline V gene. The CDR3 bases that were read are TGTGCCAGCAGCTTCTTCGCAGGATTCAACGGGGAG. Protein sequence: CASSFFAGFNGE. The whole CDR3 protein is CASSFFAGFNGELFF. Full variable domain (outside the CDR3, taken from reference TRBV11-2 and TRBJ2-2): EAGVAQSPRYKIIEKRQSVAFWCNPISGHATLYWYQQILGQGPKLLIQFQNNGVVDDSQLPKDRFSAERLKGVDSTLKIQPAKLEDSAVYLCASSFFAGFNGELFFGEGSRLTVL.

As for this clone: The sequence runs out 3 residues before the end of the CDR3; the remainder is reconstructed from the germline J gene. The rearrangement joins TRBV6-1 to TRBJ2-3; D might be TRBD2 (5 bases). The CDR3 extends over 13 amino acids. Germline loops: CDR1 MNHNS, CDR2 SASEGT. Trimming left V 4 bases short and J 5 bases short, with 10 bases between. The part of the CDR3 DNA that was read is TGTGCCAGCAGTGCCTTTCGGGGAGATACG. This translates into CASSAFRGDT. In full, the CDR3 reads CASSAFRGDTQYF.

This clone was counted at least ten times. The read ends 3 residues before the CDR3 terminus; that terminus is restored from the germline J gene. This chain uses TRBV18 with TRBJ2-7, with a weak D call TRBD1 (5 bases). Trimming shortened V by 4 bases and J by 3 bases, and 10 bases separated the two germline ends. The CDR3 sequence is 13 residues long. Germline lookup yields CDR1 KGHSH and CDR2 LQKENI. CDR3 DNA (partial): TGTGCCAGCTCACAAGACAGATACTACGAG. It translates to CASSQDRYYE. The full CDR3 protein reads CASSQDRYYEQYF.